These 23 T cell receptor beta chains were sequenced from one sample in a study of blood T cell repertoires in COVID-19. The repertoire was sequenced with immunoSEQ multiplex PCR; TCRdb's copy has only in-frame clones and lacks some. The data show about 200,000 clones, with 85% to 90% seen just once and 10% held by the top ten. The material sequenced was peripheral blood. The receptor set was obtained from a woman aged 45-65 years with COVID-19, enrolled during active disease.

The chain employs TRBV10-3 and TRBJ2-2, with 10 bases identical to TRBD1. The CDR3 contains 15 residues. The germline V gene has CDR1 ENHRY and CDR2 SYGVKD. J gave up 6 bases and V 6 bases, and 7 bases lay outside the gene matches. CDR3 in amino acids: CAIRRQGAASGELFF. CDR3 DNA: TGTGCCATCAGGCGACAGGGGGCTGCCTCCGGGGAGCTGTTTTTT.

The rearrangement links TRBV7-8 to TRBJ2-3; possible D gene TRBD2, 7 bases. Germline values: CDR1 SGHVS, CDR2 FQNEAQ. The V and J ends lost 6 bases and 2 bases respectively, with 24 bases between them. The CDR3 is made up of 18 amino acids. CDR3 coding DNA: TGTGCCAGCAGTCCACTTGGGGGGCGGGGGACCCCCACAGATACGCAGTATTTT. Translating gives CASSPLGGRGTPTDTQYF.

The chain combines TRBV27 with TRBJ2-1; no firm D call. This CDR3 spans 16 amino acids. Trimming pared 2 bases from V and 0 bases from J, leaving 11 bases between. The germline V gene has CDR1 MNHEY and CDR2 SMNVEV (reference sequence). Written as DNA, the CDR3 is TGTGCCAGCAGTTTAAAGAGTTTTTCCTCCTACAATGAGCAGTTCTTC. It yields the protein CASSLKSFSSYNEQFF.

This rearrangement joins TRBV2 to TRBJ2-1, with a possible D match to TRBD1 (6 bases). The CDR3 is 13 amino acids. The V gene's germline CDR1 is SNHLY and CDR2 FYNNEI. Trimming took off 2 bases at V and 9 bases at J, with 11 bases between the two ends. CDR3 sequence: CASSEQGTGEQFF. DNA for the CDR3: TGTGCCAGCAGTGAACAGGGGACGGGTGAGCAGTTCTTC.

The chain has TRBV24-1 and TRBJ2-7, with 7 bases aligning to TRBD1. The CDR3 runs 13 residues. V dropped 4 bases and J dropped 4; count of bases not matched to a gene: 3. Germline values: CDR1 KGHDR, CDR2 SFDVKD. CDR3 loop: CATSDSTGYEQYF. In DNA, the CDR3 is TGTGCCACCAGTGACTCGACAGGGTACGAGCAGTACTTC.

The chain is built from TRBV27 and TRBJ1-2; 10 nucleotides line up with TRBD1. V was pared by 0 bases and J by 7 bases, with 2 bases of the junction left unmatched. Germline CDR1 reads MNHEY; CDR2 reads SMNVEV (reference sequence). The CDR3 runs to 14 residues. The CDR3 loop reads CASSLSGTGVGYTF. The CDR3 nucleotides read TGTGCCAGCAGTTTATCCGGGACAGGGGTTGGCTACACCTTC.

This clone was found once. The chain couples TRBV7-2 to TRBJ1-3; D remains ambiguous. Germline V gene data show CDR1 as SGHTA and CDR2 as FQGNSA. There are 15 residues in the CDR3. Trimming removed 3 bases at V and 0 bases at J, with 9 bases between. CDR3 in amino acids: CASSLLAGSGNTIYF. CDR3 DNA sequence: TGTGCCAGCAGCTTGCTGGCTGGCTCTGGAAACACCATATATTTT.

The rearrangement joins TRBV12-3 or TRBV12-4 to TRBJ2-3, with 7 positions matching TRBD1. The CDR3 runs to 13 residues. V dropped 3 bases and J dropped 11; count of bases not matched to a gene: 8. CDR3: CASSFPDRMLQYF. The CDR3 nucleotides are TGTGCCAGCAGTTTCCCGGACAGGATGTTGCAGTATTTT.

This chain links TRBV7-2 with TRBJ2-3, with D possibly matching TRBD2 (7 bases). Trimming took off 5 bases at V and 3 bases at J, with 21 bases between the two ends. The CDR3 covers 17 residues. Germline assignment: CDR1 SGHTA and CDR2 FQGNSA. This chain's CDR3 is CASSPSLGGGGTDTQYF. CDR3 DNA: TGTGCCAGCAGCCCCTCACTGGGAGGGGGGGGGACAGATACGCAGTATTTT. Based on the CDR3 plus reference TRBV7-2 and TRBJ2-3, the full variable domain is GAGVSQSPSNKVTEKGKDVELRCDPISGHTALYWYRQSLGQGLEFLIYFQGNSAPDKSGLPSDRFSAERTGGSVSTLTIQRTQQEDSAVYLCASSPSLGGGGTDTQYFGPGTRLTVL.

The chain carries TRBV5-1 and TRBJ1-4; D is possibly TRBD1 (5 bases). This CDR3 region has 15 residues. Trimming left V 0 bases short and J 4 bases short, with 10 bases between. The germline gives CDR1 SGHRS, CDR2 YFSETQ. This CDR3 is CASSLVGGINEKLFF. In DNA, the CDR3 is TGCGCCAGCAGCTTGGTGGGGGGGATTAATGAAAAACTGTTTTTT.

The chain couples TRBV10-1 to TRBJ2-7, with a weak D call TRBD2 (5 bases). This CDR3 has 15 amino acids. Trimming took off 6 bases at V and 6 bases at J, with 21 bases between the two ends. The V gene's germline CDR1 is WNHNN and CDR2 SYGVQD (reference sequence). For the CDR3, the DNA is TGCGCCAGCAGAGAGACTAAAATATGTAGTACCGAGCAGTACGTC. Amino acids: CASRETKICSTEQYV.

The V call is TRBV10-1, the J call TRBJ1-6; 9 nucleotides line up with TRBD1. V gave up 9 bases and J gave up 4 bases; unmatched junction bases: 13. The CDR3 has 17 residues. Germline assignment: CDR1 WNHNN and CDR2 SYGVQD (reference sequence). CDR3 sequence reads: CASSGTGTVFYNSPLHF. DNA of the CDR3: TGCGCCAGTTCAGGGACAGGGACAGTCTTTTATAATTCACCCCTCCACTTT.

The chain employs TRBV27 and TRBJ2-1; D perhaps matches TRBD2 (7 bases). Trimming pared 0 bases from V and 10 bases from J, leaving 13 bases between. The CDR3 covers 14 residues. Germline lookup yields CDR1 MNHEY and CDR2 SMNVEV (reference sequence). The CDR3 here is CASSLSGGAWEQFF. The CDR3 DNA sequence: TGTGCCAGCAGTTTATCTGGGGGGGCATGGGAGCAGTTCTTC.

The rearrangement links TRBV12-3 or TRBV12-4 to TRBJ1-4; D is undetermined. The CDR3 covers 13 residues. V dropped 4 bases and J dropped 0 bases, with 3 bases sitting between them. Written as DNA, the CDR3 is TGTGCCAGCAGTTCCTCAACTAATGAAAAACTGTTTTTT. Amino acids: CASSSSTNEKLFF.

This rearrangement joins TRBV7-8 to TRBJ2-7; 8 nucleotides line up with TRBD1. CDR1 is SGHVS, CDR2 FQNEAQ, per germline. The CDR3 runs 17 residues. J was trimmed by 0 bases and V by 1 base; bases with no gene match: 8. The CDR3 DNA reads TGTGCCAGCAGCTTAGGGACAGGGAGACTCAGCTCCTACGAGCAGTACTTC. Its translation: CASSLGTGRLSSYEQYF.

The chain joins TRBV18 to TRBJ1-1; D is unresolved. The CDR3 has 13 amino acids. The germline gives CDR1 KGHSH, CDR2 LQKENI. Trimming took 3 bases from V and 3 from J, leaving 8 bases between them. CDR3 DNA sequence: TGTGCCAGCTCACCCCTTCCTTACACTGAAGCTTTCTTT. This sequence encodes CASSPLPYTEAFF.

The chain links TRBV29-1 to TRBJ2-1, with TRBD1 matching over 8 bases. Germline assignment: CDR1 SQVTM and CDR2 ANQGSEA. The CDR3 is made up of 13 amino acids. The V segment lost 7 bases and the J segment 3 bases; nucleotides outside the gene matches: 5. As DNA, the CDR3 is TGCAGCGGCACGGGGACAGGCTACAATGAGCAGTTCTTC. Its protein product is CSGTGTGYNEQFF.

CDR3 nucleotides: TGTGCCAGCAGCCTATGGACAGGAAACACCGGGGAGCTGTTTTTT. It yields the protein CASSLWTGNTGELFF. V and J are TRBV11-2 and TRBJ2-2; the match to TRBD1 covers 7 bases. Trimming took 5 bases from V and 2 from J; bases not matched to a gene: 5. Germline V CDR1 and CDR2: SGHAT, FQNNGV. The CDR3 has 15 amino acids.

This chain joins TRBV19 and TRBJ1-5, with D maybe TRBD1 (5 bases). V lost 7 bases, J lost 2 bases, and 15 bases lay in between. This CDR3 has 15 residues. The germline V gene encodes CDR1 LNHDA and CDR2 SQIVND (reference sequence). CDR3 in DNA: TGTGCCAGTACCCTGGGGAGGGGAGGCAATCAGCCCCAGCATTTT. This sequence encodes CASTLGRGGNQPQHF.

The J gene is TRBJ2-3, the V gene TRBV19; 10 nucleotides align to TRBD2. After removal of 7 bases from V and 5 bases from J, the junction contained 3 bases not matched to a gene. The germline V gene has CDR1 LNHDA and CDR2 SQIVND (reference sequence). The CDR3 has 13 residues. The CDR3 spells CASIQRGGDTQYF. DNA for the CDR3: TGTGCCAGTATCCAGCGGGGGGGAGATACGCAGTATTTT.

This chain joins TRBV3-1 (or the pseudogene TRBV3-2) and TRBJ2-1; 11 bases are a match to TRBD2. The CDR3 has 19 residues. The V and J ends lost 6 bases and 6 bases, in that order; junction bases with no gene match: 19. Germline CDR1 LGHDT, CDR2 YNNKEL (reference sequence). Here the CDR3 reads CASSHPGLAAQRGRNEQFF. CDR3 nucleotide sequence: TGTGCCAGCAGTCACCCGGGACTAGCGGCGCAGCGAGGCCGCAATGAGCAGTTCTTC.

This CDR3 is CAWSVGTNYGYTF. CDR3 nucleotide sequence: TGTGCCTGGTCCGTAGGGACAAACTATGGCTACACCTTC. The chain employs TRBV30 and TRBJ1-2, with D maybe TRBD1 (6 bases). CDR1 and CDR2 from the germline V gene are GTSNPN and SVGIG (reference sequence). Trimming pared 5 bases from V and 2 bases from J, leaving 12 bases between. This CDR3 spans 13 amino acids.

J is TRBJ2-7 and V is TRBV11-2, with D unclear. Germline V gene lookup returns CDR1 SGHAT and CDR2 FQNNGV. Trimming left V 10 bases short and J 6 bases short, with 19 bases between. The CDR3 extends over 13 amino acids. The DNA of the CDR3 is TGTGCCAACCTGGGCGCCGCCGGCGTCGAGCAGTACTTC. Protein sequence: CANLGAAGVEQYF.